The 14 T cell receptor beta chains reported below all come from one sample, sequenced in a study of blood T cell repertoires in COVID-19 (dated by TCRdb to 2020 to 2021). Receptors were amplified or captured by the immunoSEQ multiplex PCR assay. TCRdb limited this immuneACCESS table to in-frame rearrangements with V and J called. A share of clones is missing; checked studies link under half to unresolved V genes, and the rest is unexplained. Within this sample are a few hundred thousand clones, with 85% to 90% of them counted one time only. The ten largest clones capture more than 0.95% of the sample. Sequencing used PBMCs or T cells enriched from blood (not recorded which). The receptors come from a woman aged 18-29 years who had recovered from COVID-19.

The chain carries TRBV19 and TRBJ2-7; D is unclear. Germline CDR1 and CDR2: LNHDA and SQIVND (reference sequence). Trimming stripped 1 base from V and 5 bases from J, with 9 bases between. The CDR3 is 13 amino acids. The CDR3 coding sequence is TGTGCCAGTAGTATAGTGTCAGGCCACGAGCAGTACTTC. Amino acid sequence: CASSIVSGHEQYF.

A single count supports this clone. V gene TRBV28 combines with J gene TRBJ1-6, with unresolved D. The ends were cut back, 7 bases at V and 11 bases at J, with 18 bases in the middle. CDR3 size: 14 residues. The germline V gene has CDR1 MDHEN and CDR2 SYDVKM. Here the CDR3 DNA reads TGTGCCAGCACCCGAAACGGGGAACCGGCACCCCTCCACTTT. Amino acids: CASTRNGEPAPLHF.

The V gene is TRBV7-2, the J gene TRBJ2-7; no definite D call. CDR1 is SGHTA, CDR2 FQGNSA, per germline. This CDR3 has 12 residues. Trimming took off 5 bases at V and 3 bases at J, with 8 bases between the two ends. CDR3 region: CASSPQRYEQYF. Here the CDR3 DNA reads TGTGCCAGCAGCCCACAACGCTACGAGCAGTACTTC.

The CDR3 here is CASSLGWAGGANTGELFF. Written as DNA, the CDR3 is TGTGCCAGCAGCCTCGGTTGGGCGGGGGGCGCGAACACCGGGGAGCTGTTTTTT. The V and J genes are TRBV9 and TRBJ2-2, with TRBD2 identical over 8 bases. J was trimmed by 0 bases and V by 4 bases; bases with no gene match: 11. Germline V gene lookup returns CDR1 SGDLS and CDR2 YYNGEE. This CDR3 has 18 residues.

The rearrangement links TRBV6-4 to TRBJ2-7; perhaps TRBD1 as D (5 bases). Per the germline V gene, CDR1 is MRHNA and CDR2 is SNTAGT. The V end was cut by 3 bases, the J end by 2 bases, with 14 bases between. The CDR3 length is 15 residues. CDR3 sequence reads: CASSEGFGATYEQYF. CDR3 nucleotides: TGTGCCAGCAGTGAGGGCTTTGGGGCGACCTACGAGCAGTACTTC.

V usage is TRBV12-5 and J usage is TRBJ1-4, with 8 bases lining up with TRBD1. CDR3 length equals 18 residues. The germline V gene has CDR1 LGHNT and CDR2 FRNRAP. The V gene end was trimmed by 5 bases and the J gene end by 5 bases; junction bases not matched to a gene: 16. This CDR3 is CASGLIVVLRTGNEKLFF. CDR3 nucleotides: TGTGCTAGTGGTCTGATTGTTGTTTTGAGGACAGGGAATGAAAAACTGTTTTTT.

The chain recombines TRBV9 with TRBJ2-7; D not certain. Trimming removed 0 bases from V and 4 bases from J, with 11 bases in between. The CDR3 contains 14 residues. The germline V gene has CDR1 SGDLS and CDR2 YYNGEE. CDR3 sequence (DNA): TGTGCCAGCAGCGTAGGTGGAGAAAGGTACGAGCAGTACTTC. This translates into CASSVGGERYEQYF.

The V and J genes are TRBV18 and TRBJ1-1; tentatively, D is TRBD1 (6 bases). The CDR3 consists of 12 residues. Trimming left V 7 bases short and J 6 bases short, with 12 bases between. CDR1 and CDR2 (germline): KGHSH, LQKENI. Written as DNA, the CDR3 is TGTGCCAGCTTGGACAGAAGAGCTGAAGCTTTCTTT. It is translated as CASLDRRAEAFF. The full variable domain, in which reference TRBV18 and TRBJ1-1 provide the parts outside the CDR3, is NAGVMQNPRHLVRRRGQEARLRCSPMKGHSHVYWYRQLPEEGLKFMVYLQKENIIDESGMPKERFSAEFPKEGPSILRIQQVVRGDSAAYFCASLDRRAEAFFGQGTRLTVV.

The rearrangement joins TRBV19 to TRBJ2-1; 7 bases match TRBD1. CDR1 and CDR2 from the germline V gene are LNHDA and SQIVND (reference sequence). After removal of 4 bases from V and 0 bases from J, the junction contained 3 bases not matched to a gene. This CDR3 has 15 amino acids. CDR3 in DNA: TGTGCCAGTAGTAATACAGGGGTCTCCTACAATGAGCAGTTCTTC. The encoded protein is CASSNTGVSYNEQFF.

The chain has TRBV18 and TRBJ1-2; a possible D gene is TRBD1 (5 bases). Germline V gives CDR1 KGHSH, CDR2 LQKENI. The length of the CDR3 is 15 residues. V lost 6 bases and J 0 bases, leaving 14 bases between the germline ends. CDR3 residues: CASSPGSTTNYGYTF. CDR3 coding DNA: TGTGCCAGCTCGCCAGGGAGTACCACTAACTATGGCTACACCTTC.

V is TRBV3-1 (or the pseudogene TRBV3-2) and J is TRBJ1-2; 7 bases fit TRBD1. The ends lost 3 bases at V and 5 bases at J; junction bases unmatched: 15. The CDR3 has 17 amino acids. Germline V lookup: CDR1 LGHDT, CDR2 YNNKEL (reference sequence). The CDR3 coding sequence is TGTGCCAGCAGCCAGGAATCCTTACTCGGGACAGATTATGGCTACACCTTC. Protein sequence: CASSQESLLGTDYGYTF.

The chain is built from TRBV19 and TRBJ1-3; D unclear. The CDR3 is made up of 13 amino acids. Trimming stripped 8 bases from V and 4 bases from J, with 12 bases between. Germline lookup yields CDR1 LNHDA and CDR2 SQIVND (reference sequence). CDR3 bases: TGTGCCAGTGCGGGCTCGGGGGGAAACACCATATATTTT. This gives the protein CASAGSGGNTIYF.

In this sample, this clone turned up once. V usage is TRBV18 and J usage is TRBJ1-2, with D maybe TRBD1 (5 bases). The CDR3 has 16 amino acids. Germline V CDR1 and CDR2: KGHSH, LQKENI. V was cut by 6 bases and J by 0 bases, with 17 bases left in between. The CDR3 here is CASSFGRGPANYGYTF. CDR3 in DNA: TGTGCCAGCTCTTTCGGGAGGGGACCAGCTAACTATGGCTACACCTTC.

The chain carries TRBV5-1 and TRBJ2-7; D possibly corresponds to TRBD1 (6 bases). The V end was cut by 5 bases, the J end by 2 bases, with 14 bases between. Germline CDR1 and CDR2: SGHRS and YFSETQ. The CDR3 has 14 amino acids. CDR3 residues: CASSQGRSTYEQYF. For the CDR3, the DNA is TGCGCCAGCAGTCAGGGGCGTTCCACCTACGAGCAGTACTTC. The whole variable domain, filled in from reference TRBV5-1 and TRBJ2-7, reads KAGVTQTPRYLIKTRGQQVTLSCSPISGHRSVSWYQQTPGQGLQFLFEYFSETQRNKGNFPGRFSGRQFSNSRSEMNVSTLELGDSALYLCASSQGRSTYEQYFGPGTRLTVT.